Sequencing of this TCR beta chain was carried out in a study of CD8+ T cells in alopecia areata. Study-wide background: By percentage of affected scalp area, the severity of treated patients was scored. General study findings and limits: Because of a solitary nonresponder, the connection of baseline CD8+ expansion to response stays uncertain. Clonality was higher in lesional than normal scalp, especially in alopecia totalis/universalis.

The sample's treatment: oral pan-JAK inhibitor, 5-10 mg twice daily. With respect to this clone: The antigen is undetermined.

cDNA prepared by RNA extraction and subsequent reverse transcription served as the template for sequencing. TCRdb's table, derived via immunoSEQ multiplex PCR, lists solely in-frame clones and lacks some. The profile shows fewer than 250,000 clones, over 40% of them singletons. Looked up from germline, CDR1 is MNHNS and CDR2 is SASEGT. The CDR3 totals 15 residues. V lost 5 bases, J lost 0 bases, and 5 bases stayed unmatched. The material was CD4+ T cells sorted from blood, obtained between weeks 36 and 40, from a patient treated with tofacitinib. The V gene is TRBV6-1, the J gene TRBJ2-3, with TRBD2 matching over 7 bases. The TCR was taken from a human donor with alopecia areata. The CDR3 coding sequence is TGTGCCAGCAGTCTTCTAGCGGCGAGCACAGATACGCAGTATTTT. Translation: CASSLLAASTDTQYF.